The 14 T cell receptor beta chains presented below share a single source sample, sequenced in a study of T cells in Graves' hyperthyroidism and ophthalmopathy. TCR beta CDR3 region amplification was performed from RNA transcripts. During a first-round RT-PCR of the TCR CDR3, the HTBI primer set was used. TCRdb re-derived calls from the multiplex PCR reads in MiXCR, one entry per CDR3 protein. The sample lists about 640,000 distinct CDR3 sequences; roughly 15% were seen once. The sequenced sample was blood. The receptors were sampled from a woman in her 50s with Graves' ophthalmopathy.

The table lists this clonotype with many counts. The rearrangement uses TRBV28 and TRBJ2-1; TRBD2 matches 8 bases. In germline, CDR1 is MDHEN, CDR2 SYDVKM. This CDR3 comprises 13 residues. The junction had 3 bases not matched to a gene; V was cut back by 7 bases and J by 4 bases. The CDR3 reads CASTPGGYNEQFF. The DNA for the CDR3 is TGTGCCAGCACCCCGGGGGGGTACAATGAGCAGTTCTTC.

In this sample, this clonotype turned up many times. The chain employs TRBV13 and TRBJ2-7, with no clear D. CDR3 length equals 16 residues. Germline values: CDR1 PRHDT, CDR2 FYEKMQ (reference sequence). The germline V and J ends were trimmed by 0 bases and 3 bases, with 15 bases remaining between them. The CDR3: CASSLGRVPAFYEQYF. CDR3 bases: TGTGCCAGCAGCTTAGGACGAGTCCCCGCCTTCTACGAGCAGTACTTC.

This clonotype occurred many times. CDR3 DNA: TGTGCCAGCAATCTCGGACAGTTAAGCACAGATACGCAGTATTTT. It encodes CASNLGQLSTDTQYF. The chain has TRBV12-3 or TRBV12-4 and TRBJ2-3, with a weak D call TRBD1 (6 bases). Trimming took off 7 bases at V and 0 bases at J, with 14 bases between the two ends. The CDR3 is 15 residues long.

This clonotype has ten or more counts. The chain employs TRBV11-2 and TRBJ2-1, with D maybe TRBD2 (6 bases). Trimming removed 2 bases at V and 0 bases at J, with 8 bases between. CDR1 is SGHAT and CDR2 is FQNNGV in the germline V gene. The CDR3 is 15 residues long. In nucleotides, the CDR3 is TGTGCCAGCAGCTTATACGGGAGCTCCTACAATGAGCAGTTCTTC. This sequence encodes CASSLYGSSYNEQFF.

This clonotype was seen repeatedly, ten times or more. The J gene is TRBJ2-3, the V gene TRBV7-3, with 8 bases fitting TRBD2. Losses at the gene ends were 5 bases for V and 4 bases for J; bases not matched to a gene: 5. The CDR3 is 14 residues long. Germline assignment: CDR1 SGHTA and CDR2 FQGTGA. The CDR3 reads CASSRAGVADTQYF. Here the CDR3 DNA reads TGTGCCAGCAGCCGAGCGGGAGTGGCAGATACGCAGTATTTT. Based on the CDR3 plus reference TRBV7-3 and TRBJ2-3, the full variable domain is GAGVSQTPSNKVTEKGKYVELRCDPISGHTALYWYRQSLGQGPEFLIYFQGTGAADDSGLPNDRFFAVRPEGSVSTLKIQRTERGDSAVYLCASSRAGVADTQYFGPGTRLTVL.

This clonotype was picked up a small number of times. This chain joins TRBV4-3 and TRBJ1-6; D unresolved. Germline-derived CDR1 and CDR2 are LGHNA and YSLEER. This CDR3 region has 19 residues. Trimming left V 0 bases short and J 3 bases short, with 18 bases between. The CDR3 DNA reads as TGCGCCAGCAGCCAAGATCCACCTGCTGGAAGCTTCTATAATTCACCCCTCCACTTT. Residues: CASSQDPPAGSFYNSPLHF.

This clonotype has ten or more counts. The chain couples TRBV20-1 to TRBJ2-7, with TRBD1 matching over 12 bases. The V gene's germline CDR1 is DFQATT and CDR2 SNEGSKA (reference sequence). The CDR3 consists of 15 residues. Trimming cost V 2 bases and J 6 bases; bases outside gene matches: 8. CDR3 in DNA: TGCAGTGCTAGAAAAAAGGGACAGGGGGCCGGCGAGCAGTACTTC. It encodes CSARKKGQGAGEQYF.

This chain joins TRBV7-3 and TRBJ2-1; 10 bases are shared with TRBD2. The CDR3 spans 15 residues. J gave up 8 bases and V 5 bases, and 9 bases lay outside the gene matches. From germline, CDR1 is SGHTA and CDR2 FQGTGA. The CDR3 bases are TGTGCCAGCAGCCCCTTGCCTAGCGGGAGCTATGAGCAGTTCTTC. This sequence encodes CASSPLPSGSYEQFF.

The sample holds a few counts of this clonotype. The rearrangement joins TRBV10-2 to TRBJ2-5, with D unresolved. Germline V gene lookup returns CDR1 WSHSY and CDR2 SAAADI. V was cut by 3 bases and J by 0 bases, with 8 bases left in between. The CDR3 covers 14 residues. CDR3 sequence reads: CASSDFGYQETQYF. CDR3 sequence (DNA): TGCGCCAGCAGTGATTTCGGGTACCAAGAGACCCAGTACTTC.

Here the CDR3 DNA reads TGCAGTGCTAGCGGTGGGAGAGGGTACAATGAGCAGTTCTTC. Its protein is CSASGGRGYNEQFF. This chain joins TRBV20-1 and TRBJ2-1; D is possibly TRBD2 (5 bases). Trimming removed 3 bases from V and 4 bases from J, with 13 bases in between. CDR1 is DFQATT and CDR2 is SNEGSKA in the germline V gene (reference sequence). The CDR3 totals 14 residues.

The sample holds many counts of this clonotype. V usage is TRBV20-1 and J usage is TRBJ2-2; D gene uncertain. V lost 3 bases and J lost 4, with 9 bases in between. The CDR3 runs 13 residues. Germline V lookup: CDR1 DFQATT, CDR2 SNEGSKA (reference sequence). DNA of the CDR3: TGCAGTGCTAGCGGCGGAGTCACCGGGGAGCTGTTTTTT. It translates to CSASGGVTGELFF.

The table lists this clonotype with a few counts. The V call is TRBV28, the J call TRBJ1-2, with D perhaps matching TRBD1 (5 bases). The CDR3 has 13 amino acids. The germline CDR1 and CDR2 sequences are MDHEN and SYDVKM. The CDR3 region is CATYWQGDYGYTF. The DNA for the CDR3 is TGTGCTACATACTGGCAGGGAGACTATGGCTACACCTTC.

This clonotype appeared a few times. The chain has TRBV7-8 and TRBJ1-3, with a weak D call TRBD1 (6 bases). This CDR3 is built from 16 residues. From germline, CDR1 is SGHVS and CDR2 FQNEAQ. The V end lost 1 base, the J end lost 3 bases, and 13 bases lay between the germline ends. The CDR3 region is CASSLGATGSGNTIYF. CDR3 bases: TGTGCCAGCAGCTTAGGGGCGACAGGCAGTGGAAACACCATATATTTT.

Ten or more counts support this clonotype. The rearrangement links TRBV5-5 to TRBJ2-7, with D tentatively TRBD1 or TRBD2 (5 bases each). V gave up 5 bases and J gave up 2 bases, with 14 bases separating them. CDR3 length equals 14 residues. Germline V gives CDR1 SGHKS, CDR2 YYEKEE (reference sequence). In nucleotides, the CDR3 is TGTGCCAGCAGAAGAGGGGTACAGACCTACGAGCAGTACTTC. Its protein is CASRRGVQTYEQYF. Full variable domain (remainder filled in from reference TRBV5-5 and TRBJ2-7): DAGVTQSPTHLIKTRGQQVTLRCSPISGHKSVSWYQQVLGQGPQFIFQYYEKEERGRGNFPDRFSARQFPNYSSELNVNALLLGDSALYLCASRRGVQTYEQYFGPGTRLTVT.